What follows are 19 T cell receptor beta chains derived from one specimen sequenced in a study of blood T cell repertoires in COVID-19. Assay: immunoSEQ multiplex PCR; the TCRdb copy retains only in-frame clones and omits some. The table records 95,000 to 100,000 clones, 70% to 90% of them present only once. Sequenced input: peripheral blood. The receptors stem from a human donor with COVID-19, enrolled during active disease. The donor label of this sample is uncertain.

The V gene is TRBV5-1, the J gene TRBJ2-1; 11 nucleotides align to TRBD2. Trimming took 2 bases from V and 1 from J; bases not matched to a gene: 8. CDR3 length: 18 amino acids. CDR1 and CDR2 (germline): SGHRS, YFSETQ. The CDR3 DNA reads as TGCGCCAGCAGCTTATTAGCGGGGGGGATAATGTCCTACAATGAGCAGTTCTTC. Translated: CASSLLAGGIMSYNEQFF.

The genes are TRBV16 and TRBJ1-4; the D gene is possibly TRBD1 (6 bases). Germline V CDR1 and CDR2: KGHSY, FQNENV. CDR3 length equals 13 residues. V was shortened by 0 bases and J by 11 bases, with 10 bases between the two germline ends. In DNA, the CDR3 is TGTGCCAGCAGCCAATCAGCAGGACAGAAACTGTTTTTT. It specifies CASSQSAGQKLFF.

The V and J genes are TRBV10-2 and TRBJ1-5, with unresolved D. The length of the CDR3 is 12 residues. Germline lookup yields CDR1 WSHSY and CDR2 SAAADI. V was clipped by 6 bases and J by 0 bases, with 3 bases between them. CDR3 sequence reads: CASSHSNQPQHF. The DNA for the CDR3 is TGCGCCAGCAGCCATAGCAATCAGCCCCAGCATTTT.

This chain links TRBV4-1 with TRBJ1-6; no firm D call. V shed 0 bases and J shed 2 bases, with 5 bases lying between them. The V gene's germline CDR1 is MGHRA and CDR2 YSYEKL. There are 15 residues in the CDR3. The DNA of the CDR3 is TGCGCCAGCAGCCAAGAAAGCCCCTATAATTCACCCCTCCACTTT. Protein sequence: CASSQESPYNSPLHF.

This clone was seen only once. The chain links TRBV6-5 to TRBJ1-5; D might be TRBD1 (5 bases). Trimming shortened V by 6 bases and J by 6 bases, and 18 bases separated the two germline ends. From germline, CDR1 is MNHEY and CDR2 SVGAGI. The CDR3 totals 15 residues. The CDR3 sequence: CASSLTDAGFQPQHF. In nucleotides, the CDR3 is TGTGCCAGCAGCCTGACAGACGCGGGATTTCAGCCCCAGCATTTT.

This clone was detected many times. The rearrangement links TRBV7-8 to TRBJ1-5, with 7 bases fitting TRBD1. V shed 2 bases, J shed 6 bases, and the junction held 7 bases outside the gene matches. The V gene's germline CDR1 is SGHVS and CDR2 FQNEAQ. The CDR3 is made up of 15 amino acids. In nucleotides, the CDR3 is TGTGCCAGCAGCTTACAACCAGGGGGAGCTCAGCCCCAGCATTTT. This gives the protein CASSLQPGGAQPQHF.

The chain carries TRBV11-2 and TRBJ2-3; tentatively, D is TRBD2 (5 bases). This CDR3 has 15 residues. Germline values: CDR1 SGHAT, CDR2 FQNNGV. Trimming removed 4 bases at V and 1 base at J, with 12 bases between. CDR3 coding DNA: TGTGCCAGCAGCTACGGGATTGGGGGCACAGATACGCAGTATTTT. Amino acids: CASSYGIGGTDTQYF.

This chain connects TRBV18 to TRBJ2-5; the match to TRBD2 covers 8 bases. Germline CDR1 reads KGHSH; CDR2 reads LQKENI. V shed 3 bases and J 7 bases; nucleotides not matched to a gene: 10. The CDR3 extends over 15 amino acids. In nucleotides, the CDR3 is TGTGCCAGCTCACCCCCAACTAGCGGTGGGGGGACCCAGTACTTC. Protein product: CASSPPTSGGGTQYF. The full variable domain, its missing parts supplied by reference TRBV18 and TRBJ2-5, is NAGVMQNPRHLVRRRGQEARLRCSPMKGHSHVYWYRQLPEEGLKFMVYLQKENIIDESGMPKERFSAEFPKEGPSILRIQQVVRGDSAAYFCASSPPTSGGGTQYFGPGTRLLVL.

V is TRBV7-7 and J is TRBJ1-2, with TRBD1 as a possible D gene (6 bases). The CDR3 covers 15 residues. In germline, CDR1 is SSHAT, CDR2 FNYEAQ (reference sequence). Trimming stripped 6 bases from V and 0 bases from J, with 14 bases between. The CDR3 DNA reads TGTGCCAGCAGGGAATACAGGGTCCCTAACTATGGCTACACCTTC. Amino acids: CASREYRVPNYGYTF.

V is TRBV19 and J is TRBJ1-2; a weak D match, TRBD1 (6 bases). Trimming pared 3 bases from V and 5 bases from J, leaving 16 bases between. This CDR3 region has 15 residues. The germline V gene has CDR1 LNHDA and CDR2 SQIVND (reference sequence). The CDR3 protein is CASSMPGEPFYGYTF. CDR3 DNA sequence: TGTGCCAGTAGTATGCCAGGGGAGCCTTTTTATGGCTACACCTTC.

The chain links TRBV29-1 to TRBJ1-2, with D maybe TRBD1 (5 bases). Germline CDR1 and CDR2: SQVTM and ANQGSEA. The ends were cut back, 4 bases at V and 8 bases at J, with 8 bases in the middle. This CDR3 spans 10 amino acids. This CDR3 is CSVGQSGYTF. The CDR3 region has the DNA TGCAGCGTTGGACAGTCAGGCTACACCTTC.

CDR3 in DNA: TGCGCCAGCAGCTTGGTACCCGAGGTGGGTTTAGCTTTCTTT. This sequence encodes CASSLVPEVGLAFF. The genes are TRBV5-1 and TRBJ1-1; no definite D call. Trimming removed 0 bases from V and 10 bases from J, with 16 bases in between. The CDR3 extends over 14 amino acids. Germline assignment: CDR1 SGHRS and CDR2 YFSETQ. Looking up the rest from reference TRBV5-1 and TRBJ1-1 gives the full variable domain: KAGVTQTPRYLIKTRGQQVTLSCSPISGHRSVSWYQQTPGQGLQFLFEYFSETQRNKGNFPGRFSGRQFSNSRSEMNVSTLELGDSALYLCASSLVPEVGLAFFGQGTRLTVV.

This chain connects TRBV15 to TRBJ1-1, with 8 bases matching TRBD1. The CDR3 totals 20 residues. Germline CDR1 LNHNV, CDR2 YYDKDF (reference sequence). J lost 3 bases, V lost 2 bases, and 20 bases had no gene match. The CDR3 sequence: CATSRYISQGAHLGDTEAFF. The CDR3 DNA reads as TGTGCCACCAGCAGATACATCAGCCAGGGGGCGCATCTTGGGGACACTGAAGCTTTCTTT.

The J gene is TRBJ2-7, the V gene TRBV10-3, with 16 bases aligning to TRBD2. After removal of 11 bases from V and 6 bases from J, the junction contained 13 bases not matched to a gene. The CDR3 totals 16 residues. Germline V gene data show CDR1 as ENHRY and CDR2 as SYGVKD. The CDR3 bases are TGTGCCGTAACCGGGACTAGCGGGGGGGCCGGAGCCGAGCAGTACTTC. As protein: CAVTGTSGGAGAEQYF.

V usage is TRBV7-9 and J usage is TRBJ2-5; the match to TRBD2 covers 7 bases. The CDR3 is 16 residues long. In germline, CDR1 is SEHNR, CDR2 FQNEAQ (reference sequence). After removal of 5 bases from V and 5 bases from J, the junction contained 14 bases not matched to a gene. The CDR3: CASSPNSGGSWETQYF. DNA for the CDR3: TGTGCCAGCAGCCCCAATTCCGGGGGGAGCTGGGAGACCCAGTACTTC.

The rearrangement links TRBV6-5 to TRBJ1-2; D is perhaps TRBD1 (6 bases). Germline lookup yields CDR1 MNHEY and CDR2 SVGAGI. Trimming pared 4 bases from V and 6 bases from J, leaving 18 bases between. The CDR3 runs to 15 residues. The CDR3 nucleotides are TGTGCCAGCAGTTCGACCAGGGGTGAGGGGAATGGCTACACCTTC. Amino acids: CASSSTRGEGNGYTF.

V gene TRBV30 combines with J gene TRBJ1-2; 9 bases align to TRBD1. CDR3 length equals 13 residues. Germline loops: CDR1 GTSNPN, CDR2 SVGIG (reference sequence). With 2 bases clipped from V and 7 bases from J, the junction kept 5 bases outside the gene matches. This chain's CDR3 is CAWSTGGGGGYTF. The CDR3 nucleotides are TGTGCCTGGAGTACAGGGGGCGGTGGTGGCTACACCTTC.

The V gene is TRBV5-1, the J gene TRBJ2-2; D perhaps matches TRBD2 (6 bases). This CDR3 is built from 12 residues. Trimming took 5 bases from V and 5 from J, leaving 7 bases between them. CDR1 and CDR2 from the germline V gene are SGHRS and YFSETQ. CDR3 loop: CASREGTGELFF. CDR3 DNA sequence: TGCGCCAGCAGGGAGGGGACCGGGGAGCTGTTTTTT. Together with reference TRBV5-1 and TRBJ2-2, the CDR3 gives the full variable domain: KAGVTQTPRYLIKTRGQQVTLSCSPISGHRSVSWYQQTPGQGLQFLFEYFSETQRNKGNFPGRFSGRQFSNSRSEMNVSTLELGDSALYLCASREGTGELFFGEGSRLTVL.

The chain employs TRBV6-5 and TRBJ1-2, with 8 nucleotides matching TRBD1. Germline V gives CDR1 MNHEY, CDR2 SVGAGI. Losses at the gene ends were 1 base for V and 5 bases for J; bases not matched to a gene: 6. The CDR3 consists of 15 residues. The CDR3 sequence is CASSYWAGGLYGYTF. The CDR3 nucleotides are TGTGCCAGCAGTTACTGGGCAGGGGGCCTATATGGCTACACCTTC.